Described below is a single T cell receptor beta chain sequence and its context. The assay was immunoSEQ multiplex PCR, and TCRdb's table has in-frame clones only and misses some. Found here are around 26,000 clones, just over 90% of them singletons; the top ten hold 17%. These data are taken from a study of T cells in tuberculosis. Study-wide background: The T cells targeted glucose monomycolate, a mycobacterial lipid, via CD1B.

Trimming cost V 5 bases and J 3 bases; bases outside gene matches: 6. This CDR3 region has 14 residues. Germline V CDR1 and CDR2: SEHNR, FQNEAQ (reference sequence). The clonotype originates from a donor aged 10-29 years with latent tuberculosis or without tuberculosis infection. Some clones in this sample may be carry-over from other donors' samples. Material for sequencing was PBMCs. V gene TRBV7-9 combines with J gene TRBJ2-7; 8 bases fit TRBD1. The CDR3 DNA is TGTGCCAGCAGCCCCCGGACAGGGAACTACGAGCAGTACTTC. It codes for CASSPRTGNYEQYF.